Each of the 20 T cell receptor beta chains below was sequenced from the same sample in a study of T-cell memory formation after mild COVID-19. TCRdb reanalysed the 5' RACE reads using MiXCR and keeps one entry per CDR3 protein. The sample includes 400,000 to 500,000 distinct CDR3 sequences, roughly 20% of them seen just once. The sample consisted of PBMCs or a T cell subset sorted from them (not recorded which). These receptors were taken from an adult woman who had mild COVID-19 (a few samples of this study predate the infection). Cell type and time point are not known.

This rearrangement joins TRBV19 to TRBJ2-1; D remains ambiguous. Between the trimmed V and J ends, which lost 0 bases and 0 bases, there was a span of 6 bases. This CDR3 comprises 15 residues. In germline, CDR1 is LNHDA, CDR2 SQIVND (reference sequence). CDR3 residues: CASSIDRSSYNEQFF. The CDR3 DNA reads as TGTGCCAGTAGTATAGACAGGAGCTCCTACAATGAGCAGTTCTTC. The entire variable domain, with the rest obtained from reference TRBV19 and TRBJ2-1, is as follows: DGGITQSPKYLFRKEGQNVTLSCEQNLNHDAMYWYRQDPGQGLRLIYYSQIVNDFQKGDIAEGYSVSREKKESFPLTVTSAQKNPTAFYLCASSIDRSSYNEQFFGPGTRLTVL.

The chain links TRBV5-1 to TRBJ1-1; 7 nucleotides align to TRBD1. CDR1 and CDR2 from the germline V gene are SGHRS and YFSETQ. V shed 5 bases and J 1 base; nucleotides not matched to a gene: 5. The length of the CDR3 is 14 residues. CDR3 protein: CASREGGGNTEAFF. In DNA, the CDR3 is TGCGCCAGCAGAGAAGGGGGCGGGAACACTGAAGCTTTCTTT.

In this sample, this clonotype turned up a few times. V and J are TRBV29-1 and TRBJ2-3; D perhaps matches TRBD1 (5 bases). The CDR3 contains 14 residues. Trimming cost V 8 bases and J 1 base, with 16 bases left between them. CDR1 SQVTM and CDR2 ANQGSEA come from the germline V gene. CDR3 sequence (DNA): TGCAGCTTATTACTCCAAGGGGGCACAGATACGCAGTATTTT. Its translation: CSLLLQGGTDTQYF.

The DNA for the CDR3 is TGTGCCAGCAGCCGGGGGGGGGCGCGAAGGGTCGCTGAAGCTTTCTTT. Translating it yields CASSRGGARRVAEAFF. This chain links TRBV3-1 with TRBJ1-1, with a weak D call TRBD1 (6 bases). The germline gives CDR1 LGHDT, CDR2 YNNKEL (reference sequence). The CDR3 has 16 amino acids. Trimming pared 4 bases from V and 6 bases from J, leaving 21 bases between. Full variable domain (missing parts from reference TRBV3-1 and TRBJ1-1): DTAVSQTPKYLVTQMGNDKSIKCEQNLGHDTMYWYKQDSKKFLKIMFSYNNKELIINETVPNRFSPKSPDKAHLNLHINSLELGDSAVYFCASSRGGARRVAEAFFGQGTRLTVV.

This clonotype was observed many times. The chain couples TRBV27 to TRBJ1-1; possibly TRBD1 for D (6 bases). The CDR3 spans 15 residues. From germline, CDR1 is MNHEY and CDR2 SMNVEV (reference sequence). Trimming took 4 bases from V and 0 from J, leaving 12 bases between them. The CDR3 nucleotides are TGTGCCAGCAGTTATAACAGGGAGATGAACACTGAAGCTTTCTTT. It is translated as CASSYNREMNTEAFF.

This clonotype has ten or more counts. The V call is TRBV25-1, the J call TRBJ2-4; D is unclear. CDR1 and CDR2 from the germline V gene are MGHDK and SYGVNS. V gave up 3 bases and J gave up 4 bases, with 13 bases separating them. This CDR3 is 15 amino acids long. The CDR3 reads CASSEGSVSKNIQYF. CDR3 DNA: TGTGCCAGCAGTGAGGGTTCGGTTTCGAAAAACATTCAGTACTTC.

This clonotype was seen more than once but under ten times. The chain combines TRBV10-3 with TRBJ1-1; D may be TRBD1 (6 bases). Germline CDR1 is ENHRY and CDR2 is SYGVKD. This CDR3 has 13 residues. This chain's CDR3 is CAGSGVLNTEAFF. CDR3 nucleotide sequence: TGTGCAGGTTCAGGGGTCTTGAACACTGAAGCTTTCTTT.

This chain uses TRBV5-1 with TRBJ1-2; 7 positions agree with TRBD1. The CDR3 consists of 14 residues. Germline loops: CDR1 SGHRS, CDR2 YFSETQ. After removal of 4 bases from V and 8 bases from J, the junction contained 11 bases not matched to a gene. The CDR3 DNA reads TGCGCCAGCAGCCCGGCAGACAGGGAGGGCGGCTACACCTTC. Protein sequence: CASSPADREGGYTF.

In this sample, this clonotype turned up a few times. The chain has TRBV14 and TRBJ2-7; TRBD1 matches at 7 bases. Per germline, CDR1 SGHDN and CDR2 FVKESK. V lost 4 bases and J lost 0; bases outside the gene matches: 6. The CDR3 totals 15 residues. CDR3 amino acids: CASSPYRTGSYEQYF. Here the CDR3 DNA reads TGTGCCAGCAGCCCATACAGGACAGGCTCCTACGAGCAGTACTTC.

The V gene is TRBV2, the J gene TRBJ2-5, with 8 bases identical to TRBD2. V lost 3 bases, J lost 0 bases, and 6 bases stayed unmatched. The CDR3 is 16 amino acids. CDR1 is SNHLY, CDR2 FYNNEI, per germline. The CDR3 DNA reads as TGTGCCAGCAGTGACCGTAGCGGGAAGTACCAAGAGACCCAGTACTTC. Protein sequence: CASSDRSGKYQETQYF.

This clonotype was picked up a small number of times. V usage is TRBV6-5 and J usage is TRBJ1-1, with D perhaps TRBD1 (5 bases). The CDR3 spans 15 residues. Germline CDR1 and CDR2: MNHEY and SVGAGI. The CDR3 DNA follows: TGTGACCAACGGATCGGGGGGGATACGAACACTGAAGCTTTCTTT. Translating gives CDQRIGGDTNTEAFF.

The J gene is TRBJ1-5, the V gene TRBV5-1, with a tentative D call TRBD1 (6 bases). Deletions cut 0 bases from V and 7 bases from J, with 11 bases between. This CDR3 spans 14 amino acids. Germline lookup yields CDR1 SGHRS and CDR2 YFSETQ. The chain's CDR3 is CASSLGTAKQPQHF. CDR3 nucleotides: TGCGCCAGCAGCTTGGGGACAGCAAAACAGCCCCAGCATTTT.

The rearrangement joins TRBV12-3 or TRBV12-4 to TRBJ2-5; 9 nucleotides line up with TRBD1. Trimming removed 6 bases from V and 0 bases from J; junction bases left unmatched: 14. The length of the CDR3 is 18 residues. As DNA, the CDR3 is TGTGCCAGCAGGGATCCCTACCTAAGACAGGGGGACCAAGAGACCCAGTACTTC. Encoded protein: CASRDPYLRQGDQETQYF.

This clonotype was detected once. V usage is TRBV20-1 and J usage is TRBJ1-5; no definite D call. The V and J ends lost 0 bases and 7 bases respectively, with 10 bases between them. Per germline, CDR1 DFQATT and CDR2 SNEGSKA (reference sequence). This CDR3 is 13 amino acids long. CDR3 sequence (DNA): TGCAGTGCTAGAGATACTGGGATGCAGCCCCAGCATTTT. Translation gives CSARDTGMQPQHF.

This clonotype appeared a few times. The J gene is TRBJ2-7, the V gene TRBV7-9; D possibly matches TRBD1 or TRBD2 (5 bases each). V lost 5 bases to trimming and J lost 5 bases, with 13 bases between them. The CDR3 is 13 amino acids. The V gene's germline CDR1 is SEHNR and CDR2 FQNEAQ (reference sequence). The chain's CDR3 is CASSAHGTHEQYF. CDR3 bases: TGTGCCAGCAGCGCGCACGGGACCCACGAGCAGTACTTC.

This clonotype showed up just once. V is TRBV7-2 and J is TRBJ2-1, with 8 bases matching TRBD2. The germline V gene encodes CDR1 SGHTA and CDR2 FQGNSA. V dropped 5 bases and J dropped 8; count of bases not matched to a gene: 11. The CDR3 length is 15 residues. The CDR3 nucleotides are TGTGCCAGCAGCCCACAAGCGGGGGAGGCGGATGAGCAGTTCTTC. Amino acid sequence: CASSPQAGEADEQFF.

The genes are TRBV5-1 and TRBJ2-3, with TRBD1 matching over 7 bases. V lost 2 bases to trimming and J lost 0 bases; unmatched junction nucleotides: 3. The CDR3 spans 15 residues. The V gene's germline CDR1 is SGHRS and CDR2 YFSETQ. CDR3 in amino acids: CASSFGTVSTDTQYF. The DNA of the CDR3 is TGCGCCAGCAGCTTCGGGACAGTTAGCACAGATACGCAGTATTTT.

A few counts support this clonotype. The chain joins TRBV15 to TRBJ2-3; D remains unclear. The CDR3 covers 17 residues. V shed 0 bases and J shed 0 bases, with 13 bases lying between them. Looked up from germline, CDR1 is LNHNV and CDR2 is YYDKDF (reference sequence). The CDR3 DNA follows: TGTGCCACCAGCAGAGATCTAGGTCGGCCCAGCACAGATACGCAGTATTTT. It encodes CATSRDLGRPSTDTQYF.

The chain uses TRBV27 and TRBJ1-1; 7 bases line up with TRBD1. Germline-derived CDR1 and CDR2 are MNHEY and SMNVEV (reference sequence). The CDR3 covers 15 residues. Germline trimming cut 3 bases from V and 1 base from J; bases unmatched to any gene: 5. CDR3 nucleotides: TGTGCCAGCAGTTTGCGAGGGGGCTCGAACACTGAAGCTTTCTTT. Translating it yields CASSLRGGSNTEAFF.

The V and J genes are TRBV30 and TRBJ1-1; a possible D gene is TRBD1 (6 bases). V was shortened by 4 bases and J by 3 bases, with 12 bases between the two germline ends. There are 13 residues in the CDR3. Looked up from germline, CDR1 is GTSNPN and CDR2 is SVGIG (reference sequence). CDR3 in DNA: TGTGCCTGGAAAACAGGGCATTACACTGAAGCTTTCTTT. Translation: CAWKTGHYTEAFF.